These 29 T cell receptor beta chains share one sample of origin, sequenced in a study of T cells in Graves' hyperthyroidism and ophthalmopathy (dated by TCRdb to about 2019). The library was made by multiplex PCR. Sequencer: Illumina HiSeq 2000. The TCR beta CDR3 regions were amplified from RNA transcripts. For the first round of RT-PCR on the TCR CDR3, the HTBI primer set was used together with the Qiagen OneStep RT-PCR kit. TCRdb redid the processing of the public reads, applying fastp at Q25 and MiXCR, and retained in-frame beta chains. Entries are consolidated by CDR3 protein sequence, retaining the most common genes and DNA. For this sample the table gives a few hundred thousand distinct CDR3 sequences, of which roughly 50% were detected only once. More than 7.5% of the sample belongs to the ten largest clones. Specimen: peripheral blood or thyroid tissue (not recorded which). Every receptor here comes from a woman under 30 with Graves' hyperthyroidism.

This chain's CDR3 is CASLGTGGPYEQYF. In DNA, the CDR3 is TGTGCCAGCTTAGGGACAGGGGGCCCCTACGAGCAGTACTTC. J is TRBJ2-7 and V is TRBV25-1; 12 positions match TRBD1. Germline CDR1 MGHDK, CDR2 SYGVNS. The CDR3 is made up of 14 amino acids. V lost 8 bases and J lost 2; bases outside the gene matches: 4.

This clonotype was detected once. This sequence joins TRBV20-1 and TRBJ2-7; 8 nucleotides align to TRBD2. From germline, CDR1 is DFQATT and CDR2 SNEGSKA (reference sequence). The CDR3 has 13 amino acids. V was clipped by 6 bases and J by 0 bases; unmatched bases: 4. The CDR3 nucleotides are TGCAGTGCCAAAAGCGGGAGCTCCTACGAGCAGTACTTC. As protein: CSAKSGSSYEQYF.

Worth noting for this clonotype: The junction differs from germline at one of its ends, possibly a read error. V is TRBV4-2 and J is TRBJ1-2; D possibly corresponds to TRBD1 (6 bases). Per germline, CDR1 LGHNA and CDR2 YNFKEQ. This CDR3 is built from 18 residues. The CDR3 sequence is CASGQDGNPEGGRYGYTF. The CDR3 DNA reads as TGTGCCAGCGGCCAAGATGGAAATCCCGAAGGGGGTCGCTATGGCTACACCTTC.

This clonotype appeared a few times. The rearrangement joins TRBV6-2 or TRBV6-3 to TRBJ2-2; no definite D call. Germline V gene sequence: CDR1 MNHEY, CDR2 SVGEGT. There are 13 residues in the CDR3. V shed 8 bases and J shed 4 bases, with 11 bases lying between them. The CDR3 loop reads CASGLRPTGELFF. CDR3 DNA sequence: TGTGCCAGCGGGTTGCGACCCACCGGGGAGCTGTTTTTT.

The V call is TRBV20-1, the J call TRBJ2-7, with TRBD2 matching 8 bases. The ends lost 6 bases at V and 7 bases at J; junction bases unmatched: 8. The germline V gene encodes CDR1 DFQATT and CDR2 SNEGSKA (reference sequence). The CDR3 extends over 12 amino acids. CDR3 DNA: TGCAGTGCCGGGACTAGGTCCGTTGAGCAGTACTTC. As protein: CSAGTRSVEQYF.

The gene calls are TRBV7-2 and TRBJ1-2; D possibly corresponds to TRBD1 (5 bases). CDR1 and CDR2 from the germline V gene are SGHTA and FQGNSA. V was clipped by 4 bases and J by 2 bases, with 17 bases between them. This CDR3 has 16 amino acids. The CDR3 region has the DNA TGTGCCAGCAGCTCATCGGGGGACCGGAGGAACTATGGCTACACCTTC. Its protein is CASSSSGDRRNYGYTF.

The rearrangement uses TRBV25-1 and TRBJ1-2; D perhaps matches TRBD1 (6 bases). The CDR3 is 15 amino acids. Trimming stripped 4 bases from V and 7 bases from J, with 19 bases between. Germline CDR1 reads MGHDK; CDR2 reads SYGVNS. This CDR3 reads CASSAKEQGYSGYTF. In DNA form, the CDR3 reads TGTGCCAGCAGTGCGAAGGAACAGGGATACTCTGGCTACACCTTC.

The rearrangement joins TRBV10-2 to TRBJ2-7; D is undetermined. The CDR3 runs 12 residues. Germline V gene lookup returns CDR1 WSHSY and CDR2 SAAADI. With 9 bases removed from V and 2 bases from J, the gap between germline ends came to 11 bases. The CDR3 DNA follows: TGCGCCAGTGCAGCAACAACCTACGAGCAGTACTTC. Its protein is CASAATTYEQYF.

This clonotype was observed at least ten times. The rearrangement links TRBV7-9 to TRBJ2-7; no reliable D call. The ends were cut back, 4 bases at V and 3 bases at J, with 13 bases in the middle. The CDR3 contains 14 residues. CDR1 is SEHNR, CDR2 FQNEAQ, per germline (reference sequence). CDR3 sequence (DNA): TGTGCCAGCAGCTCCGGGCCCATCCACTACGAGCAGTACTTC. This translates into CASSSGPIHYEQYF.

This clonotype was observed at least ten times. V is TRBV13 and J is TRBJ1-6; D gene uncertain. With 0 bases removed from V and 10 bases from J, the gap between germline ends came to 7 bases. The CDR3 has 13 amino acids. Germline loops: CDR1 PRHDT, CDR2 FYEKMQ (reference sequence). The CDR3 DNA reads TGTGCCAGCAGCTTAGGGTCGGTCTCACCCCTCCACTTT. It codes for CASSLGSVSPLHF.

Notes on this clonotype: Germline is not matched at one junction end, which may reflect a read error. This rearrangement joins TRBV7-9 to TRBJ2-5, with D unresolved. The CDR3 is 14 amino acids. Germline V gene data show CDR1 as SEHNR and CDR2 as FQNEAQ (reference sequence). CDR3 nucleotides: TGTGCCAGCAACCCAACAAGGCTCCAAGAGGCCCAGTACTTC. Translating it yields CASNPTRLQEAQYF.

To note about this clonotype: A read error may be the cause here, since a much bigger clone is one base away. The V gene is TRBV20-1, the J gene TRBJ2-7, with a tentative D call TRBD2 (6 bases). This CDR3 has 12 residues. The germline CDR1 and CDR2 sequences are DFQATT and SNEGSKA (reference sequence). V lost 3 bases and J lost 6, with 12 bases in between. The CDR3 loop is CSARGGYSEQYF. In DNA, the CDR3 is TGCAGTGCTAGGGGGGGTTATTCCGAGCAGTACTTC.

This clonotype occurred many times. The V gene is TRBV6-5, the J gene TRBJ2-5; D is possibly TRBD1 (6 bases). Germline-derived CDR1 and CDR2 are MNHEY and SVGAGI. V dropped 6 bases and J dropped 0 bases, with 8 bases sitting between them. The CDR3 spans 13 residues. CDR3 coding DNA: TGTGCCAGCAGGGGACATAACCAAGAGACCCAGTACTTC. Amino acids: CASRGHNQETQYF.

This clonotype appeared many times. V usage is TRBV20-1 and J usage is TRBJ2-7, with D hard to call. The CDR3 consists of 14 residues. Trimming removed 2 bases from V and 1 base from J, with 12 bases in between. CDR1 is DFQATT and CDR2 is SNEGSKA in the germline V gene (reference sequence). CDR3 in amino acids: CSARRDGGSYEQYF. As DNA, the CDR3 is TGCAGTGCTAGACGAGACGGCGGTTCCTACGAGCAGTACTTC.

The chain recombines TRBV20-1 with TRBJ2-7, with TRBD2 matching 8 bases. Germline CDR1 DFQATT, CDR2 SNEGSKA (reference sequence). V trimming: 6 bases; J trimming: 5 bases; junction bases outside the gene matches: 9. CDR3 length: 13 amino acids. CDR3 residues: CSAGILAANEQYF. CDR3 sequence (DNA): TGCAGTGCCGGCATACTAGCGGCTAACGAGCAGTACTTC.

This clonotype showed up just a few times. The genes are TRBV20-1 and TRBJ2-1; 12 bases are shared with TRBD2. This CDR3 contains 13 residues. The germline CDR1 and CDR2 sequences are DFQATT and SNEGSKA (reference sequence). Germline trimming cut 5 bases from V and 7 bases from J; bases unmatched to any gene: 3. CDR3 loop: CSAPTSGRNEQFF. CDR3 in DNA: TGCAGTGCTCCGACTAGCGGGAGAAATGAGCAGTTCTTC.

In regard to this clonotype: The conserved final phenylalanine or tryptophan is absent from the CDR3, which likely points to a read error. It is unclear where the CDR3 begins or ends on the DNA, so no DNA is shown, and the CDR3 is as TCRdb lists it. The chain uses TRBV5-1 and TRBJ2-6; the D segment call TRBD1 is taken from the table without a DNA check. Inclusive of both ends, the CDR3 amounts to 12 amino acids. The germline V gene has CDR1 SGHRS and CDR2 YFSETQ. The CDR3 reads CASSLSWGTGSS.

The chain recombines TRBV7-8 with TRBJ2-5; 12 bases are a match to TRBD2. This CDR3 contains 15 residues. Unmatched junction bases numbered 6, after V lost 5 bases and J lost 5 bases. Germline lookup yields CDR1 SGHVS and CDR2 FQNEAQ. In DNA, the CDR3 is TGTGCCAGCAGCCAGGGACTAGCGGGCCCGGAGACCCAGTACTTC. Translated, it gives CASSQGLAGPETQYF.

The sample holds one count of this clonotype. The chain recombines TRBV20-1 with TRBJ1-6, with 11 bases identical to TRBD1. J lost 13 bases, V lost 0 bases, and 11 bases had no gene match. CDR1 and CDR2 from the germline V gene are DFQATT and SNEGSKA (reference sequence). The CDR3 spans 16 residues. In nucleotides, the CDR3 is TGCAGTGCTAGAGACGTGGGACAGGGGGGGAGAGAGCCCCTCCACTTT. This encodes CSARDVGQGGREPLHF.

As to this clonotype: The DNA is left out, because the CDR3 cannot be placed on it with certainty; the CDR3 is given as TCRdb lists it. J is TRBJ2-7 and V is TRBV29-1; the table's D call of TRBD1 was not tested on the DNA. Including both end residues, the CDR3 is 13 amino acids long. The germline CDR1 and CDR2 sequences are SQVTM and ANQGSEA. The CDR3 loop is CSVGEGAYNEQLF.

This clonotype was recorded at least ten times. The chain is built from TRBV20-1 and TRBJ2-7; TRBD2 aligns across 11 bases. This CDR3 has 15 amino acids. Trimming at V came to 5 bases and at J to 1 base, leaving 7 bases not matched to a gene. The germline V gene has CDR1 DFQATT and CDR2 SNEGSKA (reference sequence). CDR3 in DNA: TGCAGTGCTGCCCGACTAGCGGGACTGTCCTACGAGCAGTACTTC. Its protein product is CSAARLAGLSYEQYF.

This clonotype showed up just a few times. The chain links TRBV12-3 or TRBV12-4 to TRBJ1-6; D is possibly TRBD1 (6 bases). The CDR3 has 16 residues. V was shortened by 2 bases and J by 5 bases, with 13 bases between the two germline ends. CDR3 bases: TGTGCCAGCAGTTTATCAAAGGGGGTCGATAATTCACCCCTCCACTTT. Translation: CASSLSKGVDNSPLHF.

Written as DNA, the CDR3 is TGTGCCAGCAGCTTCAGGACTCCGTTCGATGAGCAGTTCTTC. Protein product: CASSFRTPFDEQFF. The J gene is TRBJ2-1, the V gene TRBV7-3; TRBD2 might be the D (5 bases). Germline CDR1 reads SGHTA; CDR2 reads FQGTGA. The ends were cut back, 3 bases at V and 8 bases at J, with 14 bases in the middle. The CDR3 sequence is 14 residues long. Combining the CDR3 with reference TRBV7-3 and TRBJ2-1 gives the whole variable domain GAGVSQTPSNKVTEKGKYVELRCDPISGHTALYWYRQSLGQGPEFLIYFQGTGAADDSGLPNDRFFAVRPEGSVSTLKIQRTERGDSAVYLCASSFRTPFDEQFFGPGTRLTVL.

This clonotype occurred many times. The CDR3 coding sequence is TGTGCCAGCAGCGCGGGAGGGCCTCTATACGAGCAGTACTTC. Protein: CASSAGGPLYEQYF. The rearrangement uses TRBV5-6 and TRBJ2-7, with TRBD2 matching 9 bases. Germline V CDR1 and CDR2: SGHDT, YYEEEE. V shed 4 bases and J 4 bases; nucleotides not matched to a gene: 6. There are 14 residues in the CDR3. The full variable domain, its missing parts supplied by reference TRBV5-6 and TRBJ2-7, is DAGVTQSPTHLIKTRGQQVTLRCSPKSGHDTVSWYQQALGQGPQFIFQYYEEEERQRGNFPDRFSGHQFPNYSSELNVNALLLGDSALYLCASSAGGPLYEQYFGPGTRLTVT.

On this clonotype: No conserved phenylalanine or tryptophan is present at the end of the CDR3, so a read error is the likely explanation. The chain uses TRBV25-1 and TRBJ1-2; 10 positions match TRBD1. There are 15 residues in the CDR3. The V and J ends lost 2 bases and 4 bases, in that order; junction bases with no gene match: 4. CDR1 and CDR2 (germline): MGHDK, SYGVNS. The CDR3 here is CASSELGTGVYGYTL. CDR3 in DNA: TGTGCCAGCAGTGAACTGGGGACAGGGGTCTATGGCTACACCCTC.

The chain is built from TRBV4-3 and TRBJ2-7, with 8 bases lining up with TRBD1. Germline CDR1 LGHNA, CDR2 YSLEER. The CDR3 loop spans 16 amino acids. The junction had 8 bases not matched to a gene; V was cut back by 4 bases and J by 0 bases. CDR3 protein: CASSRVRQGSSYEQYF. CDR3 in DNA: TGCGCCAGCAGCCGGGTTAGACAGGGGAGCTCCTACGAGCAGTACTTC.

The chain carries TRBV2 and TRBJ1-2; D may be TRBD1 (5 bases). The germline V gene encodes CDR1 SNHLY and CDR2 FYNNEI. Trimming removed 11 bases from V and 6 bases from J, with 19 bases in between. There are 13 residues in the CDR3. CDR3 sequence: CAEQPGADDGYTF. CDR3 DNA sequence: TGTGCCGAACAGCCCGGGGCCGACGATGGCTACACCTTC.

This clonotype came up many times. V and J are TRBV29-1 and TRBJ1-1, with D perhaps TRBD1 (5 bases). CDR1 is SQVTM and CDR2 is ANQGSEA in the germline V gene. This CDR3 is 14 amino acids long. Trimming took off 1 base at V and 0 bases at J, with 9 bases between the two ends. CDR3 protein: CSVEGQGMNTEAFF. The CDR3 DNA reads as TGCAGCGTTGAAGGGCAGGGAATGAACACTGAAGCTTTCTTT.

Worth noting for this clonotype: A much bigger clone sits one base away, suggesting this may be a read error. The rearrangement joins TRBV6-5 to TRBJ1-4; D perhaps matches TRBD1 (5 bases). The CDR3 is 15 amino acids. Germline-derived CDR1 and CDR2 are MNHEY and SVGAGI. CDR3 sequence reads: CASSYQFGTNEKLLF. Written as DNA, the CDR3 is TGTGCCAGCAGTTACCAGTTTGGGACTAATGAAAAACTGCTTTTT.